These T cell receptor beta chains were read from a single sample in a study of regulatory T cells in long-lasting Graves disease. Using its own MiXCR run on the multiplex PCR reads, TCRdb lists one record per CDR3 protein. The sample has about 290,000 distinct CDR3 sequences, around a fifth seen once. Sequencing was performed on peripheral blood mononuclear cells (PBMCs), taken when the disease was refractory, from a patient treated with antithyroid drugs. These receptors were collected from a female donor with Graves disease. Both conserved end residues are part of each CDR3. D genes are given only for firm matches. Rows may omit the clone size; those that give it use once, few, many or a size class.

clone size: .
V gene: TRBV20-1
J gene: TRBJ1-2
D gene: .
CDR3 DNA: TGCAGTGCTAGAAAGGGTCCCTATGGCTACACCTTC
CDR3 protein: CSARKGPYGYTF

clone size: few
V gene: TRBV15
J gene: TRBJ2-1
D gene: .
CDR3 DNA: TGTGCCACCAGCAAAAAGACAAGTTACAATGAGCAGTTCTTC
CDR3 protein: CATSKKTSYNEQFF

clone size: many
V gene: TRBV12-3/TRBV12-4
J gene: TRBJ2-7
D gene: .
CDR3 DNA: TGTGCCAGCAGCGACGGGTCTACCTACGAGCAGTACTTC
CDR3 protein: CASSDGSTYEQYF

clone size: many
V gene: TRBV6-5
J gene: TRBJ2-7
D gene: TRBD2
CDR3 DNA: TGTGCCAGCAGTTACTTAGCGGGAGAGGCCGAGCAGTACTTC
CDR3 protein: CASSYLAGEAEQYF

clone size: .
V gene: TRBV7-2
J gene: TRBJ2-7
D gene: TRBD1
CDR3 DNA: TGTGCCAGCAGCTGGACAGGGGGCTTAAGCGAGCAGTACTTC
CDR3 protein: CASSWTGGLSEQYF

clone size: few
V gene: TRBV16
J gene: TRBJ1-5
D gene: .
CDR3 DNA: TGTGCCAGCAGCCGTACCAACTATCAGCCCCAGCATTTT
CDR3 protein: CASSRTNYQPQHF

clone size: few
V gene: TRBV4-2
J gene: TRBJ1-2
D gene: TRBD1
CDR3 DNA: TGTGCCAGCAGCCTACTAGGGACAGGAGAAAATGGCTACACCTTC
CDR3 protein: CASSLLGTGENGYTF

clone size: .
V gene: TRBV6-5
J gene: TRBJ1-2
D gene: .
CDR3 DNA: TGTGCCAGCAGTTGGGGGCCGCCAAAACTATATGGCTACACCTTC
CDR3 protein: CASSWGPPKLYGYTF

clone size: many
V gene: TRBV28
J gene: TRBJ1-6
D gene: TRBD1
CDR3 DNA: TGTGCCAGCAGCCCTCTGGGACAGGGCGGGGGTAATTCACCCCTCCACTTT
CDR3 protein: CASSPLGQGGGNSPLHF

clone size: .
V gene: TRBV5-6
J gene: TRBJ1-2
D gene: .
CDR3 DNA: TGTGCCAGCAGCTTGGGAAGTCTTGGCTACACCTTC
CDR3 protein: CASSLGSLGYTF

clone size: .
V gene: TRBV20-1
J gene: TRBJ2-4
D gene: TRBD2
CDR3 DNA: TGCAGTGCTAGAGATACTAGCGGCAAAAACATTCAGTACTTC
CDR3 protein: CSARDTSGKNIQYF

clone size: few
V gene: TRBV5-1
J gene: TRBJ2-5
D gene: .
CDR3 DNA: TGCGCCAGCAGCTTCAGTCAGGGCCAAGAGACCCAGTACTTC
CDR3 protein: CASSFSQGQETQYF

clone size: .
V gene: TRBV5-6
J gene: TRBJ2-1
D gene: .
CDR3 DNA: TGTGCCAGCAGCTCAAGCAGGGACTACAATGAGCAGTTCTTC
CDR3 protein: CASSSSRDYNEQFF

clone size: few
V gene: TRBV20-1
J gene: TRBJ2-7
D gene: .
CDR3 DNA: TGCAGTGCTAGAGGAAGCGGAGGAGGGAACTTC
CDR3 protein: CSARGSGGGNF

clone size: .
V gene: TRBV2
J gene: TRBJ2-1
D gene: TRBD2
CDR3 DNA: TGTGCCACCAGACTAGCTAGCGATGAGCAGTTCTTC
CDR3 protein: CATRLASDEQFF

clone size: .
V gene: TRBV7-9
J gene: TRBJ1-5
D gene: .
CDR3 DNA: TGTGCCAGCAGCTTAAATGGAGCGGGTGGTCAGCCCCAGCATTTT
CDR3 protein: CASSLNGAGGQPQHF

clone size: few
V gene: TRBV10-3
J gene: TRBJ1-1
D gene: TRBD1
CDR3 DNA: TGTGCCATCAGCGGACAGGGAATGGATGAAGCTTTCTTT
CDR3 protein: CAISGQGMDEAFF

clone size: many
V gene: TRBV7-2
J gene: TRBJ2-5
D gene: TRBD2
CDR3 DNA: TGTGCCAGCAGCTTAGTAGCGGGAACCACCCCAGTCCAAGAGACCCAGTACTTC
CDR3 protein: CASSLVAGTTPVQETQYF

clone size: many
V gene: TRBV27
J gene: TRBJ1-6
D gene: TRBD1
CDR3 DNA: TGTGCCAGCAGCGAAGGGGGCGCAAATAATTCACCCCTCCACTTT
CDR3 protein: CASSEGGANNSPLHF

clone size: many
V gene: TRBV6-1
J gene: TRBJ1-2
D gene: .
CDR3 DNA: TGTGCCAGCAGTCTTCGCCCGGCGAACGCTAACTATGGCTACACCTTC
CDR3 protein: CASSLRPANANYGYTF

clone size: .
V gene: TRBV20-1
J gene: TRBJ2-5
D gene: TRBD2
CDR3 DNA: TGCAGTGCCCGACGACTAGCGGGAGCAGAGACCCAGTACTTC
CDR3 protein: CSARRLAGAETQYF

clone size: .
V gene: TRBV12-3/TRBV12-4
J gene: TRBJ2-5
D gene: .
CDR3 DNA: TGTGCCAGCAGTTTACGGGGGCCGCGCAGGGAAGAGACCCAGTACTTC
CDR3 protein: CASSLRGPRREETQYF

clone size: few
V gene: TRBV5-6
J gene: TRBJ2-2
D gene: .
CDR3 DNA: TGTGCCAGCAGCTACGGGACGGGGACCGGGGAGCTGTTTTTT
CDR3 protein: CASSYGTGTGELFF

clone size: few
V gene: TRBV6-5
J gene: TRBJ1-1
D gene: .
CDR3 DNA: TGTGCCAGCAGTTTGACCCTGTCCATGAACACTGAAGCTTTCTTT
CDR3 protein: CASSLTLSMNTEAFF

clone size: few
V gene: TRBV27
J gene: TRBJ2-3
D gene: .
CDR3 DNA: TGTGCCAGCAGTCCCCGTAGGCGCGGGAAAGATACGCAGTATTTT
CDR3 protein: CASSPRRRGKDTQYF

clone size: .
V gene: TRBV28
J gene: TRBJ1-6
D gene: .
CDR3 DNA: TGTGCCAGCAGTACGGGACCCAGTTGGAATTCACCCCTCCACTTT
CDR3 protein: CASSTGPSWNSPLHF

clone size: .
V gene: TRBV20-1
J gene: TRBJ2-5
D gene: .
CDR3 DNA: TGCAGTCCAAAGACCGGCGGGACCCAGTACTTC
CDR3 protein: CSPKTGGTQYF

clone size: many
V gene: TRBV15
J gene: TRBJ2-5
D gene: .
CDR3 DNA: TGTGCCACCAGCAGAGTTTCTCCCGCCGGAGTTGTAGAGACCCAGTACTTC
CDR3 protein: CATSRVSPAGVVETQYF

clone size: .
V gene: TRBV6-2/TRBV6-3
J gene: TRBJ2-1
D gene: TRBD2
CDR3 DNA: TGTGCCAGCAGTGTCGCTAGCGGAACCTACAATGAGCAGTTCTTC
CDR3 protein: CASSVASGTYNEQFF

clone size: many
V gene: TRBV2
J gene: TRBJ1-5
D gene: .
CDR3 DNA: TGTGCCAGCAGTGAAGGGAAAGTGGGGACGGGGCAGCCCCAGCATTTT
CDR3 protein: CASSEGKVGTGQPQHF

clone size: .
V gene: TRBV29-1
J gene: TRBJ2-7
D gene: .
CDR3 DNA: TGCAGCGTTGAGTTGGGGCCCTTAGACGAGCAGTACTTC
CDR3 protein: CSVELGPLDEQYF

clone size: .
V gene: TRBV19
J gene: TRBJ2-4
D gene: .
CDR3 DNA: TGTGCCAGTAGTATTGGGGAGATCGCAACCATTCAGTACTTC
CDR3 protein: CASSIGEIATIQYF

clone size: .
V gene: TRBV19
J gene: TRBJ1-5
D gene: .
CDR3 DNA: TGTGCCAGTAGTACCTACAGGTGGGATCAGCCCCAGCATTTT
CDR3 protein: CASSTYRWDQPQHF

clone size: many
V gene: TRBV20-1
J gene: TRBJ1-1
D gene: .
CDR3 DNA: TGCAGTGCTAGAGATCGGCCGGGCTTTGAAGCTTTCTTT
CDR3 protein: CSARDRPGFEAFF

clone size: many
V gene: TRBV5-1
J gene: TRBJ2-7
D gene: TRBD2
CDR3 DNA: TGCGCCAGCAGCTGGACTAGCGGGGACTACGAGCAGTACTTC
CDR3 protein: CASSWTSGDYEQYF

clone size: .
V gene: TRBV25-1
J gene: TRBJ1-2
D gene: .
CDR3 DNA: TGTGCCAGCAGTGAATACGAGGGAGGGAATTATGGCTACACCTTC
CDR3 protein: CASSEYEGGNYGYTF

clone size: few
V gene: TRBV20-1
J gene: TRBJ2-7
D gene: TRBD2
CDR3 DNA: TGCAGTGCTAGGGGGACTAGCGAATCCTACGAGCAGTACTTC
CDR3 protein: CSARGTSESYEQYF

clone size: .
V gene: TRBV7-9
J gene: TRBJ2-7
D gene: .
CDR3 DNA: TGTGCCAGCAGCCGCCGGAGCAACGAGCAGTACTTC
CDR3 protein: CASSRRSNEQYF

clone size: few
V gene: TRBV15
J gene: TRBJ2-7
D gene: TRBD1
CDR3 DNA: TGTGCCACCAGCAGGACAGGGGGCCCCTACGAGCAGTACTTC
CDR3 protein: CATSRTGGPYEQYF

clone size: many
V gene: TRBV12-3/TRBV12-4
J gene: TRBJ2-7
D gene: .
CDR3 DNA: TGTGCCAGCAGCCAATCGGACAGCTACTACGAGCAGTACTTC
CDR3 protein: CASSQSDSYYEQYF

clone size: .
V gene: TRBV9
J gene: TRBJ2-7
D gene: TRBD2
CDR3 DNA: TGTGCCAGCAGTAAGGAAGTGGGACTAGCGGGATCCGAGCAGTACTTC
CDR3 protein: CASSKEVGLAGSEQYF

clone size: few
V gene: TRBV18
J gene: TRBJ2-5
D gene: .
CDR3 DNA: TGTGCCAGCTCACCATCCGCCGTCGAGACCCAGTACTTC
CDR3 protein: CASSPSAVETQYF

clone size: .
V gene: TRBV14
J gene: TRBJ1-1
D gene: .
CDR3 DNA: TGTGCCAGCAGCCAATTTAAGGATTTCAGAGAAGCTTTCTTT
CDR3 protein: CASSQFKDFREAFF

clone size: few
V gene: TRBV12-3/TRBV12-4
J gene: TRBJ1-3
D gene: TRBD1
CDR3 DNA: TGTGCCAGCAGTTTTCAGGGGGGTGGAAACACCATATATTTT
CDR3 protein: CASSFQGGGNTIYF

clone size: many
V gene: TRBV3-1
J gene: TRBJ2-2
D gene: TRBD1
CDR3 DNA: TGTGCCAGCAGCCGGGACAGCGGGGAGCTGTTTTTT
CDR3 protein: CASSRDSGELFF

clone size: many
V gene: TRBV20-1
J gene: TRBJ1-2
D gene: .
CDR3 DNA: TGCAGTGCTAGAGATCGGCAGGGCTATGGCTACACCTTC
CDR3 protein: CSARDRQGYGYTF

clone size: many
V gene: TRBV28
J gene: TRBJ1-2
D gene: .
CDR3 DNA: TGTGCCAGCAGTTTAAGTGGCCGACGGGGCTACACCTTC
CDR3 protein: CASSLSGRRGYTF

clone size: .
V gene: TRBV2
J gene: TRBJ2-1
D gene: .
CDR3 DNA: TGTGCCAGCACCTCAGATGGCAATGAGCAGTTCTTC
CDR3 protein: CASTSDGNEQFF

clone size: few
V gene: TRBV7-9
J gene: TRBJ1-1
D gene: .
CDR3 DNA: TGTGCCAGCAGCTTAGGGGCGGGGGGCTTGAACACTGAAGCTTTCTTT
CDR3 protein: CASSLGAGGLNTEAFF

clone size: many
V gene: TRBV6-2/TRBV6-3
J gene: TRBJ2-7
D gene: TRBD2
CDR3 DNA: TGTGCCAGCTCCAACTGGGGGGCTAGCGGGGAACAAGAGCAGTACTTC
CDR3 protein: CASSNWGASGEQEQYF

clone size: .
V gene: TRBV7-8
J gene: TRBJ2-1
D gene: .
CDR3 DNA: TGTGCCAGCAGCTCTCGACTAAACAGCGCGGGTGAGCAGTTCTTC
CDR3 protein: CASSSRLNSAGEQFF

clone size: .
V gene: TRBV20-1
J gene: TRBJ1-6
D gene: .
CDR3 DNA: TGCAGTGCTAGAGATAGTGTTGAGGGCTATAATTCACCCCTCCACTTT
CDR3 protein: CSARDSVEGYNSPLHF

clone size: .
V gene: TRBV6-1
J gene: TRBJ2-4
D gene: .
CDR3 DNA: TGTGCCAGCAGACGGAGTGTCAAGGCCAAAAACATTCAGTACTTC
CDR3 protein: CASRRSVKAKNIQYF

clone size: once
V gene: TRBV30
J gene: TRBJ2-7
D gene: .
CDR3 DNA: TGTGCCTGGAGCTCGGACGGGTACTACGAGCAGTACTTC
CDR3 protein: CAWSSDGYYEQYF

clone size: once
V gene: TRBV28
J gene: TRBJ2-1
D gene: .
CDR3 DNA: TGTGCCAGCAGTCACCGGGACCCGTGGAATGAGCAGTTCTTC
CDR3 protein: CASSHRDPWNEQFF

clone size: many
V gene: TRBV6-1
J gene: TRBJ1-1
D gene: .
CDR3 DNA: TGTGCCAGCTCTATTAACACTGAAGCTTTCTTT
CDR3 protein: CASSINTEAFF

clone size: many
V gene: TRBV10-3
J gene: TRBJ1-6
D gene: .
CDR3 DNA: TGTGCCATCAAGAGCGAGACCGAGTATAATTCACCCCTCCACTTT
CDR3 protein: CAIKSETEYNSPLHF